Listed below are T cell receptor beta chains from one sample, sequenced in a study of blood T cell repertoires in COVID-19. The repertoire was sequenced with immunoSEQ multiplex PCR; TCRdb's copy has only in-frame clones and lacks some. The sample records under 120,000 clones, around 80% being singletons. The sequenced material came from peripheral blood. The receptor source for this set is a man between 65 and 79 years old with active or convalescent COVID-19. Each CDR3 is given with its conserved first and last residue. A D gene is named only where the DNA matches it firmly. Rows give clone size only sometimes, using once, few, many, or a class for an expanded clone.

abundance	len	j_gene	d_gene	v_gene	CDR3aa	CDR3nt
-	13	TRBJ1-1	TRBD1	TRBV11-2	CASSADRGTEAFF	TGTGCCAGCAGCGCGGACAGGGGGACTGAAGCTTTCTTT
-	15	TRBJ1-1	-	TRBV18	CASSTIKSGNTEAFF	TGTGCCAGCTCAACGATTAAGTCGGGGAACACTGAAGCTTTCTTT
-	14	TRBJ1-1	-	TRBV2	CATQTGKGNTEAFF	TGTGCCACCCAGACGGGGAAGGGAAACACTGAAGCTTTCTTT
-	15	TRBJ1-2	TRBD1	TRBV5-1	CASSLGGQENYGYTF	TGCGCCAGCAGCTTGGGGGGACAGGAAAACTATGGCTACACCTTC
-	16	TRBJ1-2	-	TRBV5-6	CASSLRPPGFTYGYTF	TGTGCCAGCAGCTTGCGTCCCCCGGGGTTCACCTATGGCTACACCTTC
-	13	TRBJ1-1	-	TRBV20-1	CSASGQGNTEAFF	TGCAGTGCTAGTGGGCAGGGGAACACTGAAGCTTTCTTT
-	14	TRBJ1-4	-	TRBV11-2	CASSLGRANEKLFF	TGTGCCAGCAGCTTAGGCAGGGCAAATGAAAAACTGTTTTTT
-	14	TRBJ2-4	-	TRBV6-1	CASSEWLGVDIQYF	TGTGCCAGCAGTGAGTGGCTAGGGGTTGACATTCAGTACTTC
-	14	TRBJ2-7	-	TRBV7-8	CASSLEGGAYEQYF	TGTGCCAGCAGCTTAGAGGGAGGAGCCTACGAGCAGTACTTC
-	12	TRBJ1-1	-	TRBV10-3	CAISYTDGEAFF	TGTGCCATCAGCTACACTGACGGGGAAGCTTTCTTT
-	17	TRBJ2-1	TRBD1	TRBV4-1	CASSHGPGQKVYNEQFF	TGCGCCAGCAGCCATGGTCCGGGACAGAAAGTTTACAATGAGCAGTTCTTC
-	11	TRBJ2-5	-	TRBV28	CASSFVETQYF	TGTGCCAGCAGTTTCGTGGAGACCCAGTACTTC
-	14	TRBJ1-5	TRBD1	TRBV19	CASTADRGVQPQHF	TGTGCCAGTACAGCGGACAGGGGTGTCCAGCCCCAGCATTTT
-	14	TRBJ1-3	-	TRBV7-3	CASSSGQPGNTIYF	TGTGCCAGCAGCTCCGGACAGCCTGGAAACACCATATATTTT
-	12	TRBJ2-7	-	TRBV30	CAWSVSAYEQYF	TGTGCCTGGAGTGTATCCGCCTACGAGCAGTACTTC
-	13	TRBJ1-5	-	TRBV6-1	CASSESLNQPQHF	TGTGCCAGCAGTGAATCCCTTAATCAGCCCCAGCATTTT
-	14	TRBJ1-2	-	TRBV30	CAWSRAGKNYGYTF	TGTGCCTGGAGTCGGGCAGGGAAGAACTATGGCTACACCTTC
-	13	TRBJ2-5	TRBD2	TRBV19	CASSGGSRETQYF	TGTGCCAGTAGTGGCGGGAGCCGCGAGACCCAGTACTTC
-	14	TRBJ2-2	TRBD2	TRBV27	CASSPPASGGELFF	TGTGCCAGCAGTCCTCCGGCTAGCGGCGGGGAGCTGTTTTTT
once	15	TRBJ2-5	TRBD2	TRBV6-5	CASSWTSGQQETQYF	TGTGCCAGCAGTTGGACTAGCGGCCAACAAGAGACCCAGTACTTC
-	16	TRBJ2-5	TRBD2	TRBV5-1	CASSPSTSGRQETQYF	TGCGCCAGCAGCCCCTCAACTAGCGGGAGGCAAGAGACCCAGTACTTC
-	15	TRBJ2-7	-	TRBV5-1	CASSKTTANSYEQYF	TGCGCCAGCAGCAAAACGACAGCTAACTCCTACGAGCAGTACTTC
-	15	TRBJ2-3	-	TRBV11-3	CASSPHRGSTDTQYF	TGTGCCAGCAGCCCCCACCGAGGAAGCACAGATACGCAGTATTTT
-	13	TRBJ2-7	-	TRBV5-1	CASSQGGVYEQYF	TGCGCCAGCAGCCAAGGGGGAGTCTACGAGCAGTACTTC
few	11	TRBJ1-5	-	TRBV19	CASSMAGAQHF	TGTGCCAGTAGTATGGCGGGTGCCCAGCATTTT
-	15	TRBJ1-5	TRBD1	TRBV6-5	CASSVLTGVNQPQHF	TGTGCCAGCAGCGTTCTGACAGGGGTCAATCAGCCCCAGCATTTT
-	14	TRBJ1-1	TRBD1	TRBV18	CASSPGTANTEAFF	TGTGCCAGCTCACCAGGGACAGCGAACACTGAAGCTTTCTTT
-	14	TRBJ1-1	TRBD1	TRBV6-5	CASRDQGAGTEAFF	TGTGCCAGCAGGGACCAGGGGGCAGGCACTGAAGCTTTCTTT
-	16	TRBJ2-3	TRBD1	TRBV28	CASILKQGAGTDTQYF	TGTGCCAGCATCCTAAAGCAGGGGGCAGGAACAGATACGCAGTATTTT
-	13	TRBJ2-5	TRBD1	TRBV20-1	CSASETGKETQYF	TGCAGTGCTAGTGAGACAGGGAAAGAGACCCAGTACTTC
-	15	TRBJ1-3	-	TRBV6-1	CASSEALTAGNTIYF	TGTGCCAGCAGTGAAGCGCTTACAGCTGGAAACACCATATATTTT
-	16	TRBJ1-3	-	TRBV30	CAWDPRTASSGNTIYF	TGTGCCTGGGACCCCCGGACAGCTAGCTCTGGAAACACCATATATTTT
-	15	TRBJ1-2	TRBD1	TRBV15	CATSSGQGGNYGYTF	TGTGCCACCAGCTCTGGACAGGGTGGTAACTATGGCTACACCTTC
-	15	TRBJ2-7	TRBD2	TRBV6-5	CASRPGASGRYEQYF	TGTGCCAGCAGACCTGGAGCTAGCGGGAGGTACGAGCAGTACTTC
once	15	TRBJ1-4	TRBD1	TRBV5-8	CASSVRTGKNEKLFF	TGTGCCAGCAGCGTAAGGACAGGGAAGAATGAAAAACTGTTTTTT
-	13	TRBJ1-5	-	TRBV15	CATSRKGSQPQHF	TGTGCCACCAGCAGAAAAGGGAGTCAGCCCCAGCATTTT
few	16	TRBJ1-5	-	TRBV27	CASSPRQVHSNQPQHF	TGTGCCAGCAGTCCCCGACAGGTACATAGCAATCAGCCCCAGCATTTT
-	17	TRBJ1-1	-	TRBV20-1	CSASRPYFSVSNTEAFF	TGCAGTGCTAGTAGGCCCTACTTCAGCGTATCAAACACTGAAGCTTTCTTT
few	16	TRBJ1-6	TRBD1	TRBV2	CASRLTPGQGNSPLHF	TGTGCCAGCAGACTAACCCCGGGACAGGGTAATTCACCCCTCCACTTT
-	15	TRBJ2-1	-	TRBV19	CASSRTSGTYNEQFF	TGTGCCAGTAGTAGGACGAGCGGTACTTACAATGAGCAGTTCTTC
-	14	TRBJ1-1	-	TRBV6-5	CASSYSPYSSEAFF	TGTGCCAGCAGTTACTCCCCTTACAGTTCCGAAGCTTTCTTT
-	15	TRBJ1-2	TRBD1	TRBV27	CASSLGVGTGIGYTF	TGTGCCAGCAGTTTAGGTGTGGGGACAGGGATCGGCTACACCTTC
few	14	TRBJ1-1	TRBD1	TRBV2	CASRRQGIDTEAFF	TGTGCCAGCAGGAGACAGGGGATAGACACTGAAGCTTTCTTT
-	15	TRBJ1-1	-	TRBV18	CASSPGPQGNTEAFF	TGTGCCAGCTCACCAGGCCCACAGGGCAACACTGAAGCTTTCTTT
-	14	TRBJ1-1	-	TRBV5-4	CASSPRTTNTEAFF	TGTGCCAGCAGCCCCCGTACTACGAACACTGAAGCTTTCTTT
-	14	TRBJ2-3	TRBD1	TRBV5-6	CASGWGQNTDTQYF	TGTGCCAGCGGTTGGGGACAGAACACAGATACGCAGTATTTT
-	14	TRBJ1-2	TRBD1	TRBV30	CAWSGEGAVGGYTF	TGTGCCTGGAGTGGAGAGGGGGCTGTGGGAGGCTACACCTTC
-	16	TRBJ1-3	-	TRBV9	CASSVATGNSGNTIYF	TGTGCCAGCAGCGTAGCTACAGGAAACTCTGGAAACACCATATATTTT
-	15	TRBJ1-3	TRBD1	TRBV6-5	CASRGTGARGNTIYF	TGTGCCAGCAGGGGAACAGGGGCGAGAGGAAACACCATATATTTT
-	13	TRBJ2-2	-	TRBV9	CASSVVSSGELFF	TGTGCCAGCAGCGTAGTGTCTTCCGGGGAGCTGTTTTTT
-	12	TRBJ2-1	-	TRBV11-2	CASSLDSTEQFF	TGTGCCAGCAGCTTAGATAGCACTGAGCAGTTCTTC
-	13	TRBJ2-7	-	TRBV5-1	CASSVYLSYEQYF	TGCGCCAGCAGCGTCTACCTCTCCTACGAGCAGTACTTC
few	12	TRBJ1-1	-	TRBV30	CAQTITEAEAFF	TGTGCCCAGACTATAACGGAGGCTGAAGCTTTCTTT
-	14	TRBJ2-7	TRBD1	TRBV5-1	CASSLGTGDNEQYF	TGCGCCAGCAGCTTGGGGACAGGGGACAACGAGCAGTACTTC
-	15	TRBJ2-1	TRBD2	TRBV11-2	CASSLEAGVTTEQFF	TGTGCCAGCAGCTTAGAAGCGGGAGTGACGACTGAGCAGTTCTTC
-	16	TRBJ2-7	TRBD1	TRBV18	CASSPPSGQGAHEQYF	TGTGCCAGCTCACCACCATCAGGACAGGGAGCCCACGAGCAGTACTTC
-	15	TRBJ1-1	-	TRBV27	CASSRTQGFGTEAFF	TGTGCCAGCAGTAGAACCCAGGGTTTCGGCACTGAAGCTTTCTTT
-	13	TRBJ2-7	TRBD1	TRBV15	CATSSDRGYEQYF	TGTGCCACCAGCTCCGACAGGGGCTACGAGCAGTACTTC
-	17	TRBJ2-5	TRBD1	TRBV9	CASSLRQGERGGETQYF	TGTGCCAGCAGCCTTCGACAGGGAGAACGAGGAGGAGAGACCCAGTACTTC
-	15	TRBJ2-1	TRBD2	TRBV7-6	CASSFLAGGQGEQFF	TGTGCCAGCAGCTTCCTAGCGGGGGGGCAAGGTGAGCAGTTCTTC